The next 16 T cell receptor beta chains were all read from a single sample in a study of blood T cell repertoires in COVID-19. TCRdb keeps only in-frame clones here, not all; method: immunoSEQ multiplex PCR. The sample records some 130,000 clones, approximately 74% being singletons. Sequenced sample: peripheral blood. These TCRs come from a woman aged 65 to 85 with acute or convalescent COVID-19.

This chain links TRBV10-3 with TRBJ2-5; 16 bases match TRBD2. This CDR3 is 18 amino acids long. Germline V lookup: CDR1 ENHRY, CDR2 SYGVKD. J lost 2 bases, V lost 2 bases, and 5 bases had no gene match. CDR3 loop: CAISEPGLAGGPQETQYF. CDR3 DNA sequence: TGTGCCATCAGTGAGCCGGGACTAGCGGGGGGGCCTCAAGAGACCCAGTACTTC.

V and J are TRBV25-1 and TRBJ2-1; 8 nucleotides line up with TRBD2. V dropped 2 bases and J dropped 4; count of bases not matched to a gene: 13. CDR3 length equals 18 residues. In germline, CDR1 is MGHDK, CDR2 SYGVNS. Written as DNA, the CDR3 is TGTGCCAGCAGTGAACCGGAGGATCGGGGCGGGGGGTACAATGAGCAGTTCTTC. It encodes CASSEPEDRGGGYNEQFF.

The CDR3 DNA reads TGCAGCGTTGAAAGGGGCGGCTACGAGCAGTACTTC. Protein sequence: CSVERGGYEQYF. The genes are TRBV29-1 and TRBJ2-7, with a tentative D call TRBD1 (5 bases). Germline values: CDR1 SQVTM, CDR2 ANQGSEA. The V end lost 2 bases, the J end lost 3 bases, and 8 bases lay between the germline ends. CDR3 length equals 12 residues.

This rearrangement joins TRBV9 to TRBJ2-2; D is perhaps TRBD2 (5 bases). CDR3 size: 14 residues. CDR1 is SGDLS and CDR2 is YYNGEE in the germline V gene. V was clipped by 6 bases and J by 6 bases, with 15 bases between them. The CDR3 sequence is CASTKYLAPGELFF. For the CDR3, the DNA is TGTGCCAGCACCAAATACCTAGCACCCGGGGAGCTGTTTTTT.

V is TRBV19 and J is TRBJ2-2; 10 bases agree with TRBD2. The CDR3 has 15 residues. V was clipped by 5 bases and J by 3 bases; unmatched bases: 3. The germline V gene encodes CDR1 LNHDA and CDR2 SQIVND (reference sequence). The chain's CDR3 is CASSPLAGDTGELFF. CDR3 sequence (DNA): TGTGCCAGTAGTCCGCTAGCGGGAGACACCGGGGAGCTGTTTTTT.

The chain couples TRBV7-2 to TRBJ2-1; D not resolved. The CDR3 runs to 11 residues. Trimming pared 3 bases from V and 6 bases from J, leaving 3 bases between. Germline-derived CDR1 and CDR2 are SGHTA and FQGNSA. This CDR3 is CASSFLNEQFF. The CDR3 bases are TGTGCCAGCAGCTTCCTCAATGAGCAGTTCTTC.

The V gene is TRBV7-3, the J gene TRBJ2-1; 8 positions agree with TRBD1. The CDR3 covers 15 residues. Germline V gene sequence: CDR1 SGHTA, CDR2 FQGTGA. V lost 5 bases and J lost 9; bases outside the gene matches: 12. CDR3 DNA: TGTGCCAGCAGCCCCGGGACAGGTAATAGTGGTGAGCAGTTCTTC. Its translation: CASSPGTGNSGEQFF.

V and J are TRBV9 and TRBJ1-1; 7 bases agree with TRBD1. The CDR3 consists of 14 residues. V trimming: 3 bases; J trimming: 5 bases; junction bases outside the gene matches: 7. Germline CDR1 SGDLS, CDR2 YYNGEE. CDR3 coding DNA: TGTGCCAGCAGCGCGACAGGGCTAGGGACTGAAGCTTTCTTT. Protein product: CASSATGLGTEAFF.

The gene calls are TRBV6-5 and TRBJ1-1; a possible D gene is TRBD1 (5 bases). Germline CDR1 MNHEY, CDR2 SVGAGI. The CDR3 covers 14 residues. The V end was cut by 5 bases, the J end by 2 bases, with 12 bases between. The CDR3 here is CASSLRGGNTEAFF. The CDR3 nucleotides read TGTGCCAGCAGTCTGAGGGGAGGAAACACTGAAGCTTTCTTT.

This clone was seen once. The V and J genes are TRBV27 and TRBJ1-1; D may be TRBD1 (6 bases). This CDR3 contains 16 residues. The germline CDR1 and CDR2 sequences are MNHEY and SMNVEV (reference sequence). V lost 3 bases and J 0 bases, leaving 14 bases between the germline ends. CDR3 sequence: CASSFQGGGMNTEAFF. In DNA, the CDR3 is TGTGCCAGCAGTTTCCAAGGGGGGGGGATGAACACTGAAGCTTTCTTT.

The rearrangement links TRBV21-1 to TRBJ2-3; TRBD1 is the table's D call and was not checked against the DNA. TRBV21-1 is a listed pseudogene. The CDR3 has 18 residues. CDR3 in DNA: TGTGCCAGCATCTACCGGGACAGGGGGACGGGTATCACAGATACGCAGTATTTT. Translating it yields CASIYRDRGTGITDTQYF.

V and J are TRBV7-2 and TRBJ2-3, with 9 bases identical to TRBD2. This CDR3 region has 15 residues. Trimming took 3 bases from V and 2 from J; bases not matched to a gene: 3. Germline V gene data show CDR1 as SGHTA and CDR2 as FQGNSA. CDR3 protein: CASSLGLAFTDTQYF. The CDR3 coding sequence is TGTGCCAGCAGCTTGGGACTAGCCTTCACAGATACGCAGTATTTT.

The chain links TRBV12-3 or TRBV12-4 to TRBJ1-1; D gene unclear. CDR3 size: 12 residues. Trimming took off 0 bases at V and 5 bases at J, with 4 bases between the two ends. CDR3 DNA sequence: TGTGCCAGCAGTTTAGCGTTAACTGAAGCTTTCTTT. It is translated as CASSLALTEAFF.

The chain uses TRBV6-5 and TRBJ2-3; 9 bases are shared with TRBD2. This CDR3 comprises 16 residues. The ends lost 4 bases at V and 3 bases at J; junction bases unmatched: 8. The germline V gene has CDR1 MNHEY and CDR2 SVGAGI. The CDR3 is CASSSSWTSATDTQYF. Written as DNA, the CDR3 is TGTGCCAGCAGTTCTAGTTGGACTAGCGCGACAGATACGCAGTATTTT.

The V call is TRBV27, the J call TRBJ1-1; 9 bases are a match to TRBD1. J lost 4 bases, V lost 6 bases, and 15 bases had no gene match. CDR1 is MNHEY and CDR2 is SMNVEV in the germline V gene (reference sequence). This CDR3 spans 17 amino acids. CDR3 residues: CASSETGTGRRTTEAFF. DNA of the CDR3: TGTGCCAGCAGCGAAACCGGGACAGGGCGTCGGACCACTGAAGCTTTCTTT.

In DNA, the CDR3 is TGTGCCAGTAGCCATGACTGGCAGACTGAAGCTTTCTTT. It codes for CASSHDWQTEAFF. The chain links TRBV19 to TRBJ1-1; D is ambiguous. This CDR3 has 13 amino acids. The germline gives CDR1 LNHDA, CDR2 SQIVND (reference sequence). V lost 6 bases and J 5 bases, leaving 13 bases between the germline ends. Combining the CDR3 with reference TRBV19 and TRBJ1-1 gives the whole variable domain DGGITQSPKYLFRKEGQNVTLSCEQNLNHDAMYWYRQDPGQGLRLIYYSQIVNDFQKGDIAEGYSVSREKKESFPLTVTSAQKNPTAFYLCASSHDWQTEAFFGQGTRLTVV.